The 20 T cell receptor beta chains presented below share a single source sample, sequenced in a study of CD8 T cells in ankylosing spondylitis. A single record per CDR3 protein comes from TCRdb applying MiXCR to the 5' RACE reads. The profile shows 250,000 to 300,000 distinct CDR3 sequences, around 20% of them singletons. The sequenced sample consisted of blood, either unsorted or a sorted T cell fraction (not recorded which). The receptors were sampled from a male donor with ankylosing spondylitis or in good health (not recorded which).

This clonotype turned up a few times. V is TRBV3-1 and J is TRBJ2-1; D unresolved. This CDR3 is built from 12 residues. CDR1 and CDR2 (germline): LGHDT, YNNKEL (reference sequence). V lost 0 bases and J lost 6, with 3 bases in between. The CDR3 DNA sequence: TGTGCCAGCAGCCAAGACGGCAATGAGCAGTTCTTC. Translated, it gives CASSQDGNEQFF.

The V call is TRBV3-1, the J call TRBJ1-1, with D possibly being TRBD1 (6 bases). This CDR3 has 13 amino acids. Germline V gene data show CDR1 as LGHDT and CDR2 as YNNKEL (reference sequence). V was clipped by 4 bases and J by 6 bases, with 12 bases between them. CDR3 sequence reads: CASSLGGIAEAFF. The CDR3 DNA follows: TGTGCCAGCAGCCTAGGGGGAATCGCTGAAGCTTTCTTT.

CDR3 sequence (DNA): TGTGCCATCAGTGAGAGCCTAGCGGTCCGGGGCAATGAGCAGTTCTTC. Translating it yields CAISESLAVRGNEQFF. V gene TRBV10-3 combines with J gene TRBJ2-1, with 7 bases lining up with TRBD2. The junction had 10 bases not matched to a gene; V was cut back by 2 bases and J by 6 bases. Germline CDR1 reads ENHRY; CDR2 reads SYGVKD. The CDR3 runs to 16 residues.

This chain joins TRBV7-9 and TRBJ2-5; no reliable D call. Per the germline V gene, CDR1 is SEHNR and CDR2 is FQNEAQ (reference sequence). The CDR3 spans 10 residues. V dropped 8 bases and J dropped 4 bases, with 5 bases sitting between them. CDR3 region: CASAGETQYF. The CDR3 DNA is TGTGCCAGCGCAGGAGAGACCCAGTACTTC.

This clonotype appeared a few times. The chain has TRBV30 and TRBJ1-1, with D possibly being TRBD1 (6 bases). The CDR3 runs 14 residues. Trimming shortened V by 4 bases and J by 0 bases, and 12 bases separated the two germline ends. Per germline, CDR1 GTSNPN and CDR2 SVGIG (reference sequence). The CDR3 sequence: CAWTTGSVNTEAFF. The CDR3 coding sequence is TGTGCCTGGACCACAGGGTCGGTGAACACTGAAGCTTTCTTT.

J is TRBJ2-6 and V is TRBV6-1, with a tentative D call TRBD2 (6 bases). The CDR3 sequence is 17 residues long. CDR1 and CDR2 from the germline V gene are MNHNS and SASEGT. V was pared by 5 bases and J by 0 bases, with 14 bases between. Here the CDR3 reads CASSPRGISSGANVLTF. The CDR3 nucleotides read TGTGCCAGCAGTCCCCGGGGGATTAGCTCTGGGGCCAACGTCCTGACTTTC.

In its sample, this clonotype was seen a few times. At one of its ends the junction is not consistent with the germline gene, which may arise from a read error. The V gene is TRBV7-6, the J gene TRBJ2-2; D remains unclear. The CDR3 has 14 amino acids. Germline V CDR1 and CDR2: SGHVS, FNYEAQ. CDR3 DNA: TGTGCCAACAGCTTAGCAATTGGGGCCGGGGAGCTGTTTTTT. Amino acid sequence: CANSLAIGAGELFF.

The CDR3 region has the DNA TGTGCCACAAACCGGGACACAAACCTAATTGCGAACACCGGGGAGCTGTTTTTT. Protein: CATNRDTNLIANTGELFF. This rearrangement joins TRBV19 to TRBJ2-2, with TRBD1 as a possible D gene (6 bases). CDR3 length: 18 residues. Germline-derived CDR1 and CDR2 are LNHDA and SQIVND (reference sequence). Trimming left V 10 bases short and J 0 bases short, with 24 bases between.

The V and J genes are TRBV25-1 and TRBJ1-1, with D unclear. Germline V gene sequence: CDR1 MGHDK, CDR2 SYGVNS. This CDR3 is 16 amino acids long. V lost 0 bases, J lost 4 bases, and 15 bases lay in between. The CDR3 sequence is CASSEYGHFGGTEAFF. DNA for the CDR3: TGTGCCAGCAGTGAATATGGGCACTTTGGAGGCACTGAAGCTTTCTTT.

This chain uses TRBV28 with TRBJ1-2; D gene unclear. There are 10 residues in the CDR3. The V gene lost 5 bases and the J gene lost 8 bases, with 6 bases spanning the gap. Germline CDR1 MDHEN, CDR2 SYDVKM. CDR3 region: CASSRKGYTF. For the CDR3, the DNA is TGTGCCAGCAGTCGAAAGGGCTACACCTTC.

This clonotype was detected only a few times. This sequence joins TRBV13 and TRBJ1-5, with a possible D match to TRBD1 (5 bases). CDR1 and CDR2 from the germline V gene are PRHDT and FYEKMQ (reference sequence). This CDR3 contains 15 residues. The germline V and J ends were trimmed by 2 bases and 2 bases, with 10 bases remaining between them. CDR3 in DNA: TGTGCCAGCAGCTTACGGGGCGACGGCAATCAGCCCCAGCATTTT. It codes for CASSLRGDGNQPQHF.

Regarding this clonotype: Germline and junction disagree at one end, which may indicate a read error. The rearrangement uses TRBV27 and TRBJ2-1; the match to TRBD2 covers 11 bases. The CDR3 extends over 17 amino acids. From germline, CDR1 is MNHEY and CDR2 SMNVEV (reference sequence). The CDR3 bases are TGTGCCAGCAGTCACGGACTAGCGGGTAGCATCTACAGTGAGCAGTTCTTC. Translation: CASSHGLAGSIYSEQFF.

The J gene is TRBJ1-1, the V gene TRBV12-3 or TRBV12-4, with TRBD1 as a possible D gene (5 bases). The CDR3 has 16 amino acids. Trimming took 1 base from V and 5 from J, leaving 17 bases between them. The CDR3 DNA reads TGTGCCAGCAGTTTAGACGTACAGGCCATGAGGACTGAAGCTTTCTTT. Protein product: CASSLDVQAMRTEAFF.

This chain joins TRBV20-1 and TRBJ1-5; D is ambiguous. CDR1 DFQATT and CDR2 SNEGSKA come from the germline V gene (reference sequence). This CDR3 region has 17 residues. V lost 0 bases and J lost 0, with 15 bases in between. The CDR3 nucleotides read TGCAGTGCTAGAGATTCGGGGTGGTCCCTTAGCAATCAGCCCCAGCATTTT. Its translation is CSARDSGWSLSNQPQHF.

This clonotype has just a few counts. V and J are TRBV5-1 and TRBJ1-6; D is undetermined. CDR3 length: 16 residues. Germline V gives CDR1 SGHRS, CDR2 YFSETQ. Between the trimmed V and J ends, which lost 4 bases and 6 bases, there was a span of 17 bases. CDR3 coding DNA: TGCGCCAGCAGCCCTTTGCGGTCTGGAGGTAATTCACCCCTCCACTTT. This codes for CASSPLRSGGNSPLHF. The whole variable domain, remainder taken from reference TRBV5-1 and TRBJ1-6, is KAGVTQTPRYLIKTRGQQVTLSCSPISGHRSVSWYQQTPGQGLQFLFEYFSETQRNKGNFPGRFSGRQFSNSRSEMNVSTLELGDSALYLCASSPLRSGGNSPLHFGNGTRLTVT.

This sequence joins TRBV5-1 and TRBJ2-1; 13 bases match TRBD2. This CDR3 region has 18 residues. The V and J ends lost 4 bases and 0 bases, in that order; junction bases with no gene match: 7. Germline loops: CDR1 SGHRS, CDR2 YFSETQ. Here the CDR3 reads CASSPGLAGWSSYNEQFF. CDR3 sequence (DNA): TGCGCCAGCAGCCCGGGACTAGCGGGATGGAGCTCCTACAATGAGCAGTTCTTC.

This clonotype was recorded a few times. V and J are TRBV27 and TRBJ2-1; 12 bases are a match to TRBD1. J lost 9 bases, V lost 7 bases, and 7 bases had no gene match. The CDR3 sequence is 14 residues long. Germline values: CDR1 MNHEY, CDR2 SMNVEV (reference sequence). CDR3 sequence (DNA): TGTGCCAGCACCCCGGGACAGGGGGCTTCTGAGCAGTTCTTC. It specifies CASTPGQGASEQFF.

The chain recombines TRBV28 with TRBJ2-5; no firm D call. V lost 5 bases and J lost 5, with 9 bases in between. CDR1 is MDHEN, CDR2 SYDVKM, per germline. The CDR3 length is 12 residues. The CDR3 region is CASSPNRETQYF. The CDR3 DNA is TGTGCCAGCAGTCCTAATCGGGAGACCCAGTACTTC.

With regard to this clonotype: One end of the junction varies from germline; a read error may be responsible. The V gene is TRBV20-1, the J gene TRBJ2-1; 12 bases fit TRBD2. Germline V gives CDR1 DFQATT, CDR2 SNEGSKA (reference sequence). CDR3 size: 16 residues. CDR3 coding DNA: TGCAGTGATAGAGCCCCTAGCGGGAGGGCTAGGAATGAGCAGTTCTTC. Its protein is CSDRAPSGRARNEQFF.

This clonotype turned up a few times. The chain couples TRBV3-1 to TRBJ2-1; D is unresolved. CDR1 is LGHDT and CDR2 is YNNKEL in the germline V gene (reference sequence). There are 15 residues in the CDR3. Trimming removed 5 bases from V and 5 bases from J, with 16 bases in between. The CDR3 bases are TGTGCCAGCAGCTCACCTCGGTACCCCAACAATGAGCAGTTCTTC. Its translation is CASSSPRYPNNEQFF.